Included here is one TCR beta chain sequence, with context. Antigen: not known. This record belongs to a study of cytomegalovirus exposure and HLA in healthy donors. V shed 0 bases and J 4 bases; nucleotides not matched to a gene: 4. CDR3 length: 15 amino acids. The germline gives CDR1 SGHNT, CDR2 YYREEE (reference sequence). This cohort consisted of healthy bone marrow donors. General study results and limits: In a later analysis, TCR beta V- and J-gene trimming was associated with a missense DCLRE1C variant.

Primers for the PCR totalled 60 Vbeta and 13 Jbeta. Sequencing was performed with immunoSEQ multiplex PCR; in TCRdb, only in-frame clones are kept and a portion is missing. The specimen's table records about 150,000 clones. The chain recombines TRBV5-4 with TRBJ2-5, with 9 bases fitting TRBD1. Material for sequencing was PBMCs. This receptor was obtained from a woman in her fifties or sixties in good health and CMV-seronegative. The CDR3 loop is CASSLGGQGGETQYF. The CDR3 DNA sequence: TGTGCCAGCAGCTTGGGGGGACAGGGAGGAGAGACCCAGTACTTC.